The rows below give T cell receptor beta chains drawn from one sample of a study of blood T cell repertoires in COVID-19. Assay used: immunoSEQ multiplex PCR; TCRdb lists only in-frame clones, some missing. The sample holds about 200,000 clones, nearly 90% seen once. Material: peripheral blood. These receptors were taken from a man in his forties or fifties with acute or convalescent COVID-19. The CDR3 runs from the conserved cysteine through the conserved F or W. Each record gives: D gene, V gene, J gene, clone size, CDR3 protein, CDR3 DNA. D genes are given only for firm matches. Some rows mark clone size as missing; the rest say once, few, many or name a class of expanded clone.

TRBD2	TRBV11-2	TRBJ2-5	few	CASSPGTSGSGETQYF	TGTGCCAGCAGCCCCGGGACTAGCGGGAGTGGAGAGACCCAGTACTTC
-	TRBV24-1	TRBJ2-2	-	CATSARETGELFF	TGTGCCACCAGTGCCCGGGAGACCGGGGAGCTGTTTTTT
TRBD1	TRBV18	TRBJ1-5	-	CASSPGTGGNQPQHF	TGTGCCAGCTCACCTGGGACAGGGGGGAATCAGCCCCAGCATTTT
-	TRBV7-3	TRBJ2-3	-	CASSLRAGQGYTDTQYF	TGTGCCAGCAGCTTAAGAGCCGGGCAGGGTTACACAGATACGCAGTATTTT
-	TRBV9	TRBJ2-1	once	CASSPTNRDAEQFF	TGTGCCAGCAGTCCTACCAACAGGGATGCTGAGCAGTTCTTC
-	TRBV2	TRBJ2-1	-	CASSVYNEQFF	TGTGCCAGCAGCGTTTACAATGAGCAGTTCTTC
TRBD1	TRBV7-3	TRBJ2-1	once	CASSLKGTGVNEQFF	TGTGCCAGCAGCTTAAAGGGGACAGGGGTCAATGAGCAGTTCTTC
-	TRBV29-1	TRBJ2-3	few	CSVVRWTSTDTQYF	TGCAGCGTTGTTAGGTGGACTAGCACAGATACGCAGTATTTT
TRBD1	TRBV2	TRBJ1-2	-	CASSRDRTEKGYTF	TGTGCCAGCAGTCGGGACAGGACGGAAAAGGGCTACACCTTC
-	TRBV4-1	TRBJ1-1	-	CASSQVNLNTEAFF	TGCGCCAGCAGCCAAGTGAACTTGAACACTGAAGCTTTCTTT
TRBD2	TRBV4-1	TRBJ2-3	-	CASSYGTNTDTQYF	TGCGCCAGCAGCTACGGGACTAACACAGATACGCAGTATTTT
-	TRBV10-3	TRBJ1-4	-	CAISGSGAAEKLFF	TGTGCCATCAGTGGGAGCGGGGCAGCCGAAAAACTGTTTTTT
TRBD2	TRBV28	TRBJ2-3	-	CASSSEEGTSGKWDTQYF	TGTGCCAGCAGCTCCGAAGAGGGGACTAGCGGCAAGTGGGATACGCAGTATTTT
TRBD2	TRBV4-2	TRBJ2-1	-	CASSQVSSGGASEQFF	TGTGCCAGCAGCCAAGTCTCTAGCGGGGGGGCGAGTGAGCAGTTCTTC
TRBD2	TRBV5-1	TRBJ2-3	-	CASRAGEHTDTQYF	TGCGCCAGCAGGGCGGGGGAACACACCGATACGCAGTATTTT
TRBD1	TRBV29-1	TRBJ1-1	-	CSVAPPRQGNTEAFF	TGCAGCGTTGCCCCACCCCGACAGGGAAACACTGAAGCTTTCTTT
-	TRBV6-5	TRBJ1-2	-	CASTGAGDYGYTF	TGTGCCAGCACTGGCGCGGGGGATTATGGCTACACCTTC
-	TRBV28	TRBJ2-3	-	CASSPLSDTQYF	TGTGCCAGCAGTCCACTTTCAGATACGCAGTATTTT
-	TRBV18	TRBJ1-2	-	CASSPPRNRLGYGYTF	TGTGCCAGCTCACCACCGCGGAATCGCCTAGGCTATGGCTACACCTTC
-	TRBV28	TRBJ1-6	few	CASRPGSYNSPLHF	TGTGCCAGCAGACCGGGGTCCTATAATTCACCCCTCCACTTT
TRBD2	TRBV11-3	TRBJ2-1	-	CASSLWGGDYNEQFF	TGTGCCAGCAGCCTCTGGGGGGGGGACTACAATGAGCAGTTCTTC
-	TRBV6-4	TRBJ1-5	-	CASSVTENQPQHF	TGTGCCAGCAGTGTCACAGAGAATCAGCCCCAGCATTTT
TRBD1	TRBV18	TRBJ2-7	-	CASSPGQGFDEQYF	TGTGCCAGCTCACCGGGACAGGGTTTCGACGAGCAGTACTTC